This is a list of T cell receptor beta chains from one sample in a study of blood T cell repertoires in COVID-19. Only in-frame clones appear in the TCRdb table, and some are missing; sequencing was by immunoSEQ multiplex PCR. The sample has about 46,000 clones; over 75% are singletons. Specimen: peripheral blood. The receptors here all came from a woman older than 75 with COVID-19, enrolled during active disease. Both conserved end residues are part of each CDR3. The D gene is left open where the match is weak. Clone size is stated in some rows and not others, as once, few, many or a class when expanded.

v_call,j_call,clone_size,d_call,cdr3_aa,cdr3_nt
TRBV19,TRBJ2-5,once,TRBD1,CASSPSGGRGRETQYF,TGTGCCAGTAGTCCGAGCGGAGGCAGGGGGCGAGAGACCCAGTACTTC
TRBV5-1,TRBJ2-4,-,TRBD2,CASSLVSGGATKNIQYF,TGCGCCAGCAGCTTGGTTAGCGGGGGGGCGACCAAAAACATTCAGTACTTC
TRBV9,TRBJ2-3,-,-,CASSEQLATDTQYF,TGTGCCAGCAGCGAGCAACTAGCCACGGATACGCAGTATTTT
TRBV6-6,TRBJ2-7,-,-,CASSEGSPRSYEQYF,TGTGCCAGCAGTGAGGGCAGCCCCCGCTCCTACGAGCAGTACTTC
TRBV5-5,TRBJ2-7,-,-,CASSPLGGYEQYF,TGTGCCAGCAGCCCCTTAGGAGGCTACGAGCAGTACTTC
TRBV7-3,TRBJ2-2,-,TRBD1,CASGGTGVPGELFF,TGTGCCAGCGGGGGGACAGGGGTCCCCGGGGAGCTGTTTTTT
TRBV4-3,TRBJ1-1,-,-,CASSPTGFNTEAFF,TGCGCCAGCAGCCCGACAGGTTTTAACACTGAAGCTTTCTTT
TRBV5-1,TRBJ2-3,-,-,CASSLAEKAPSTDTQYF,TGCGCCAGCAGCTTGGCGGAGAAGGCCCCTAGCACAGATACGCAGTATTTT
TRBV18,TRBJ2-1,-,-,CASSRRDPNEQFF,TGTGCCAGCTCCCGGCGGGATCCCAATGAGCAGTTCTTC
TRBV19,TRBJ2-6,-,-,CASSSSTGANVLTF,TGTGCCAGTAGTTCCTCTACTGGGGCCAACGTCCTGACTTTC
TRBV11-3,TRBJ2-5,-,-,CASSSHRARGWETQYF,TGTGCCAGCAGCTCTCACAGGGCCCGCGGGTGGGAGACCCAGTACTTC
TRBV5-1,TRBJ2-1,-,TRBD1,CASTGQGSPYNEQFF,TGCGCCAGCACGGGACAGGGTAGTCCCTACAATGAGCAGTTCTTC
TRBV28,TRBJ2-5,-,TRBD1,CASSPNRDRGQTQYF,TGTGCCAGCAGTCCCAACCGGGACAGGGGACAGACCCAGTACTTC
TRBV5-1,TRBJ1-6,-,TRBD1,CASSGGDRDGSPLHF,TGCGCCAGCAGCGGAGGTGACAGGGATGGTTCACCCCTCCACTTT
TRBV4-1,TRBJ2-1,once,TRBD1,CASGRTGSNEQFF,TGCGCCAGCGGTCGGACAGGGTCCAATGAGCAGTTCTTC
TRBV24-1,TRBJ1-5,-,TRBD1,CATSDPTGGDQPQHF,TGTGCCACCAGTGACCCTACAGGGGGCGATCAGCCCCAGCATTTT
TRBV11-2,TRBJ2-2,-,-,CASSFHGNTGELFF,TGTGCCAGCAGCTTCCATGGCAACACCGGGGAGCTGTTTTTT
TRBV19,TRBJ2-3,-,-,CASSIYPGLTDTQYF,TGTGCCAGTAGTATCTACCCGGGATTGACAGATACGCAGTATTTT
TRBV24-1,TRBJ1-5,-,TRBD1,CATGTDYSNQPQHF,TGTGCCACCGGGACAGATTATAGCAATCAGCCCCAGCATTTT
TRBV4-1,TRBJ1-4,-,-,CASSQPRLQLATNEKLFF,TGCGCCAGCAGCCAGCCCAGGCTACAGCTTGCAACTAATGAAAAACTGTTTTTT
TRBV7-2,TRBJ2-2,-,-,CASSFSGTVNTGELFF,TGTGCCAGCAGCTTTTCCGGGACTGTAAACACCGGGGAGCTGTTTTTT
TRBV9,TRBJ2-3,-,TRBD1,CASSALTGGTADTQYF,TGTGCCAGCAGCGCCTTGACAGGGGGGACCGCAGATACGCAGTATTTT
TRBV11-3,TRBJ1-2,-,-,CASCGGVRGYGYTF,TGTGCCAGCTGTGGGGGGGTACGGGGTTATGGCTACACCTTC
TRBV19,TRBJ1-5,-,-,CASSRLGAGKGSNQPQHF,TGTGCCAGTAGTAGGTTGGGGGCAGGAAAGGGAAGCAATCAGCCCCAGCATTTT
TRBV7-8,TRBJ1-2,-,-,CASSLVGAGGYTF,TGTGCCAGCAGCTTAGTGGGGGCTGGGGGCTACACCTTC
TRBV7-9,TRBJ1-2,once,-,CASSLGQNNYGYTF,TGTGCCAGCAGCTTAGGACAGAATAACTATGGCTACACCTTC